This T cell receptor beta chain was sequenced during a study of blood T cell repertoires in COVID-19. As for the study in general: Material from acute and convalescent COVID-19 was sourced from the United States, Italy and Spain. T cells, B-cell-depleted T cells, or PBMCs provided the cDNA or gDNA that served as material.

Authors' analysis steps: Reference gene primer amplification yielded estimated nucleated cell counts. Clones were sequenced by immunoSEQ multiplex PCR, and TCRdb holds only the in-frame ones, with some missing. V and J calls and clone size come straight from that table; D and trimming were deduced from the DNA. The sample has 200,000 to 300,000 clones, 84% seen once; the top ten hold approximately 1.4%. With 1 base removed from V and 5 bases from J, the gap between germline ends came to 8 bases. Germline CDR1 reads SGHNT; CDR2 reads YENEEA. The CDR3 extends over 13 amino acids. The rearrangement links TRBV11-3 to TRBJ2-5, with a tentative D call TRBD2 (5 bases). This TCR was sampled from a woman in her 40s who had recovered from COVID-19. Material: peripheral blood. CDR3 in amino acids: CASSLVRGETQYF. The CDR3 DNA follows: TGTGCCAGCAGCTTAGTACGCGGGGAGACCCAGTACTTC.